This record covers a single TCR beta chain. Its antigen is not known. Using immunoSEQ multiplex PCR, the repertoire was profiled, and TCRdb retains in-frame clones only, with some absent. The profile shows around 29,000 clones, 88% of them singletons. V gave up 2 bases and J gave up 0 bases, with 15 bases separating them. Germline V lookup: CDR1 SGHNT, CDR2 YYREEE (reference sequence). This CDR3 has 17 residues. This sample stems from a study of T cells in localized non-small cell lung cancer. Broader study findings: Uninvolved nearby lung showed the greatest T cell clonality, exceeding that found in tumor. Within adjacent lung there appeared a median around 57 of the top 100 tumor clones.

Sequenced here: peripheral blood, sampled before any cancer treatment. The sequence was obtained from a female donor older than 55 with stage III squamous cell lung carcinoma. The J gene is TRBJ1-5, the V gene TRBV5-4; tentatively, D is TRBD1 (5 bases). This CDR3 is CASSFQGHLYSNQPQHF. The CDR3 coding sequence is TGTGCCAGCAGCTTCCAGGGCCACCTCTATAGCAATCAGCCCCAGCATTTT. The variable domain in full, completed from reference TRBV5-4 and TRBJ1-5, reads ETGVTQSPTHLIKTRGQQVTLRCSSQSGHNTVSWYQQALGQGPQFIFQYYREEENGRGNFPPRFSGLQFPNYSSELNVNALELDDSALYLCASSFQGHLYSNQPQHFGDGTRLSIL.